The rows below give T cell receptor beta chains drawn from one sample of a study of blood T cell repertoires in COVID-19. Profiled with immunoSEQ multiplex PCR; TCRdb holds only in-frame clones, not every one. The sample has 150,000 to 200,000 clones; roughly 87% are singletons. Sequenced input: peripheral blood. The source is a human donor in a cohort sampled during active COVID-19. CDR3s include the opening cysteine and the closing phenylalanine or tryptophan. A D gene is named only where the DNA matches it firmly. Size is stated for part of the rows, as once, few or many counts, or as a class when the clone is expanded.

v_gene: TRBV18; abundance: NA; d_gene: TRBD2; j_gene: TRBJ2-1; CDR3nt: TGTGCCAGCTCTGAACAAGGGAGGGATAATGAGCAGTTCTTC; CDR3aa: CASSEQGRDNEQFF
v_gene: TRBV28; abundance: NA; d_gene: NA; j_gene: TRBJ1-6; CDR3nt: TGTGCCAGCAGTTCCGTAAATTCACCCCTCCACTTT; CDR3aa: CASSSVNSPLHF
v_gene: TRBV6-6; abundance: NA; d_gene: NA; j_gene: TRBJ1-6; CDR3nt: TGTGCCAGCAGTTACTCCCCGGGAGATTCACCCCTCCACTTT; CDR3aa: CASSYSPGDSPLHF
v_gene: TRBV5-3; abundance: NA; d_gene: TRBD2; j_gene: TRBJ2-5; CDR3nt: TGTGCCAGAAGCTTCGAAACTAGCGGGGAGACCCAGTACTTC; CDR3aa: CARSFETSGETQYF
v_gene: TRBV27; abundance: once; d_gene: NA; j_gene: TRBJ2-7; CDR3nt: TGTGCCAGCAGTTTAGCAGGGCGCTACGAGCAGTACTTC; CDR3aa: CASSLAGRYEQYF
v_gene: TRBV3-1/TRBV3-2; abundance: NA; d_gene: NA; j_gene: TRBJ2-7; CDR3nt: TGTGCCAGCAGCCTAAAATCCTACGAGCAGTACTTC; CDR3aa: CASSLKSYEQYF
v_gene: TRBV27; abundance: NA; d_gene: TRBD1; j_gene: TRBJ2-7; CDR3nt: TGTGCCAGCAGTCGCACAGGGGGCCACGAGCAGTACTTC; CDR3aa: CASSRTGGHEQYF
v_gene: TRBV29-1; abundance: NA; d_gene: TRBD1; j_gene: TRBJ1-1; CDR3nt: TGCAGCGTTGGACAGGGGAACACTGAAGCTTTCTTT; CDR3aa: CSVGQGNTEAFF
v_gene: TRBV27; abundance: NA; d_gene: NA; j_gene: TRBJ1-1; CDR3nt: TGTGCCAGCAGTTATCTGACTAGTACTGAAGCTTTCTTT; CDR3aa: CASSYLTSTEAFF
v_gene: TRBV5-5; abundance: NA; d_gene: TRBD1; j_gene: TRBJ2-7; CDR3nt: TGTGCCAGCAGCTGGACAGGGCCTTCCTACGAGCAGTACTTC; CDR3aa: CASSWTGPSYEQYF
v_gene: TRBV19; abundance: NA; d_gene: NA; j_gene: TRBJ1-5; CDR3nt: TGTGCCAGTAGTTTCTCGGCAGGCCAGCCCCAGCATTTT; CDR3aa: CASSFSAGQPQHF
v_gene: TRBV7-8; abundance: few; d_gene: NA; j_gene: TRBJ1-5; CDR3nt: TGTGCCAGCAGCACGGACAGCGCTGGGCCCCAGCATTTT; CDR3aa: CASSTDSAGPQHF
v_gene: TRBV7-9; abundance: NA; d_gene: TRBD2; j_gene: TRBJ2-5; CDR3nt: TGTGCCAGCACTGGGACTAGCGGGGTTACCTTCCAAGAGACCCAGTACTTC; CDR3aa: CASTGTSGVTFQETQYF
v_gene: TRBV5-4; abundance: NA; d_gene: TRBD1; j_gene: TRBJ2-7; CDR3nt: TGTGCCAGCAGCAAGACAGGGTTCTACGAGCAGTACTTC; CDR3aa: CASSKTGFYEQYF
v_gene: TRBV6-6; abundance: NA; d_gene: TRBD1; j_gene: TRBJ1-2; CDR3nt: TGTGCCAGCAGCTATCTCCGGACAGGGGCGGATGGCTACACCTTC; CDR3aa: CASSYLRTGADGYTF
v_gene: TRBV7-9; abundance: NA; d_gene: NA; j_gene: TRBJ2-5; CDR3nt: TGTGCCAGCAGCTTACCCCAGGGAACCCAGTACTTC; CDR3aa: CASSLPQGTQYF
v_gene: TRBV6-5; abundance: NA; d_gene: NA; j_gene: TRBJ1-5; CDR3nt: TGTGCCAGCAGTCTTACAGCTAGCGTCAATCAGCCCCAGCATTTT; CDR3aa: CASSLTASVNQPQHF
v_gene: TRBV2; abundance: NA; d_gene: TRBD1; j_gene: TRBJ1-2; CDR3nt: TGTGCCAGCAGGGACAGGGTTATAGTTTATGGCTACACCTTC; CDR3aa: CASRDRVIVYGYTF
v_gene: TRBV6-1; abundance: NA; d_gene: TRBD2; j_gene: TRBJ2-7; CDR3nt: TGTGCCAGCAGTGGGTCCCTAGCGGGAGTATCCTACGAGCAGTACTTC; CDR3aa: CASSGSLAGVSYEQYF
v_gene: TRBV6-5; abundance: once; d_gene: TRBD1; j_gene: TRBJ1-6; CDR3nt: TGTGCCAGCAGCCGGGACAGCGATTCACCCCTCCACTTT; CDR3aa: CASSRDSDSPLHF
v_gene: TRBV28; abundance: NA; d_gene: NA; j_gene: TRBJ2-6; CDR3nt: TGTGCCAGCAGGCCCGGTGGGGCCAACGTCCTGACTTTC; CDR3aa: CASRPGGANVLTF
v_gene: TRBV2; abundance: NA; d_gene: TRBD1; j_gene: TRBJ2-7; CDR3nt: TGTGCCAGCAGTTCGGGACAGGGGGAGCAGTACTTC; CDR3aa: CASSSGQGEQYF
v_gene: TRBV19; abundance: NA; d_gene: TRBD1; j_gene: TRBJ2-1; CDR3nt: TGTGCCAGTAGTATCGCCCAGGGGGCCTACAATGAGCAGTTCTTC; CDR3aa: CASSIAQGAYNEQFF
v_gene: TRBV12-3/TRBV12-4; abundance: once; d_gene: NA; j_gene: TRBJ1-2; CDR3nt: TGTGCCAGCAGTTACGGGAAGGGTGGCTACACCTTC; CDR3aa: CASSYGKGGYTF
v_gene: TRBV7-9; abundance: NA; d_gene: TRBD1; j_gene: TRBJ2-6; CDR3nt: TGTGCCAGCCGACAGGGGGCTCGCTCTGGGGCCAACGTCCTGACTTTC; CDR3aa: CASRQGARSGANVLTF
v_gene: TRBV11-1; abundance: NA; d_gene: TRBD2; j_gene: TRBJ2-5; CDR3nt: TGTGCCAGCAGCCCACGGACTAGCGGGGAAGAGACCCAGTACTTC; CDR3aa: CASSPRTSGEETQYF
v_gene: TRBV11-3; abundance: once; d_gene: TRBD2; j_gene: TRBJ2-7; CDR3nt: TGTGCCAGCAGCTTAGATAGGTCCGGGGGGGAGCAGTACTTC; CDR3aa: CASSLDRSGGEQYF
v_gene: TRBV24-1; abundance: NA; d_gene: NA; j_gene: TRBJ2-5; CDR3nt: TGTGCCACCAGTGACAGGACTAACCTCGAGACCCAGTACTTC; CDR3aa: CATSDRTNLETQYF
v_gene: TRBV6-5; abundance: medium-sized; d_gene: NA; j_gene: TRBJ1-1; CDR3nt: TGTGCCAGCAGTTTTTACAAGAACACTGAAGCTTTCTTT; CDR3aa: CASSFYKNTEAFF
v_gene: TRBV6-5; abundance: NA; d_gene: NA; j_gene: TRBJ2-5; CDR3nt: TGTGCCAGCAGTTTTAACGCGAAAGAGACCCAGTACTTC; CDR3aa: CASSFNAKETQYF
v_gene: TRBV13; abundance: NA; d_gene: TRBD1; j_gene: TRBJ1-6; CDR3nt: TGTGCCAGCAGCATCCTGACAGGGGAGGATTCACCCCTCCACTTT; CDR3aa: CASSILTGEDSPLHF
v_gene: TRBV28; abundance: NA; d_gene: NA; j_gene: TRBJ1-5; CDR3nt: TGTGCCAGCACCTCCCTCGCCCCGGGGGTTAATCAGCCCCAGCATTTT; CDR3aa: CASTSLAPGVNQPQHF
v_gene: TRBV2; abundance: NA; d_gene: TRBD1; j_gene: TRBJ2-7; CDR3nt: TGTGCCAGCAGGACAGGGGCCTACGAGCAGTACTTC; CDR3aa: CASRTGAYEQYF